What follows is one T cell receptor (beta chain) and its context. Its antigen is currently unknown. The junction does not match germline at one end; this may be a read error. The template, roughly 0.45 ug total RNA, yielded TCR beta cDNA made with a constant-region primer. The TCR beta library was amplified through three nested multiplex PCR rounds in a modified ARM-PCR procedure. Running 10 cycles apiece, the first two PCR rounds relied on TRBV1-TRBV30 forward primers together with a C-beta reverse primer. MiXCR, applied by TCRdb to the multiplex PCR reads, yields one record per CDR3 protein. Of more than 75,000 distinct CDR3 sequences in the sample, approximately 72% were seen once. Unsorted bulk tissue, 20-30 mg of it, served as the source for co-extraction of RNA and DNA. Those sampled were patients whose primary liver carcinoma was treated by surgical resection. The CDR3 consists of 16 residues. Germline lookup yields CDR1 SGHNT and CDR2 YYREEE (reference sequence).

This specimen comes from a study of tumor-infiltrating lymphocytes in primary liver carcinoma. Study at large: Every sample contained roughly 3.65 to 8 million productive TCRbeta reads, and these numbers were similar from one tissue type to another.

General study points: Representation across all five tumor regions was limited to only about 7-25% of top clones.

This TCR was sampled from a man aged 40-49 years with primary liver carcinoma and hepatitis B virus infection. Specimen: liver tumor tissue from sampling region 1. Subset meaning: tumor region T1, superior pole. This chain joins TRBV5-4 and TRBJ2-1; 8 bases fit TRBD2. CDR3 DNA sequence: TGTGCCAACAGCTTGGACAGCGGGAGTTTATACAATGAGCAGTCCTTC. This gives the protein CANSLDSGSLYNEQSF.